The rows below give T cell receptor beta chains drawn from one sample of a study of breast tumors, draining lymph nodes, adjacent tissues. Using its own MiXCR run on the multiplex PCR reads, TCRdb lists one record per CDR3 protein. The sample carries approximately 47,000 distinct CDR3 sequences, under 25% recorded once. The sample was breast tumor tissue. The origin of the receptors is a female donor with breast cancer. Some clones in this sample may be carry-over from other donors' samples. Both conserved end residues are part of each CDR3. D genes are given only for firm matches. Only some rows state a clone size, as once, few, many or a class for expanded clones.

CASSLDGNSPLHF	TGTGCCAGCAGCTTAGACGGGAATTCACCCCTCCACTTT	NA	TRBJ1-6	NA	TRBV7-3
CASSLGQSTDTQYF	TGTGCCAGCAGCTTGGGTCAGAGCACAGATACGCAGTATTTT	NA	TRBJ2-3	NA	TRBV5-6
CASSLSTDTQYF	TGTGCCAGCAGTTTAAGCACGGATACGCAGTATTTT	many	TRBJ2-3	NA	TRBV12-3/TRBV12-4
CASSVGAEGTGELFF	TGTGCCAGCAGCGTAGGGGCCGAGGGCACCGGGGAGCTGTTTTTT	many	TRBJ2-2	NA	TRBV9
CASSPPATNEKLFF	TGTGCCAGCTCACCACCTGCAACTAATGAAAAACTGTTTTTT	few	TRBJ1-4	NA	TRBV18
CATSDGDSRSYGYTF	TGTGCCACCAGTGATGGGGACAGCCGGTCCTATGGCTACACCTTC	many	TRBJ1-2	TRBD1	TRBV24-1
CASIDGTGDQPQHF	TGTGCCAGCATCGACGGTACGGGCGATCAGCCCCAGCATTTT	many	TRBJ1-5	NA	TRBV7-8
CASKGTSGSGELFF	TGTGCCAGTAAGGGGACTAGCGGGAGCGGGGAGCTGTTTTTT	NA	TRBJ2-2	TRBD2	TRBV19
CASSYLARLAGGNEQFF	TGTGCCAGCAGTTACCTAGCAAGACTAGCGGGGGGCAATGAGCAGTTCTTC	NA	TRBJ2-1	TRBD2	TRBV6-2/TRBV6-3
CASTLGPNPDNEQFF	TGCGCCAGCACCCTGGGACCTAACCCCGACAATGAGCAGTTCTTC	many	TRBJ2-1	NA	TRBV4-1
CASSPRDRMYEQYF	TGTGCCAGCAGCCCAAGGGACAGAATGTACGAGCAGTACTTC	many	TRBJ2-7	TRBD1	TRBV7-9
CASSLAGGGNYGYTF	TGCGCCAGCAGCTTGGCCGGAGGTGGGAACTATGGCTACACCTTC	many	TRBJ1-2	NA	TRBV5-1
CASSQSGAEAFF	TGCGCCAGCAGCCAATCGGGGGCTGAAGCTTTCTTT	NA	TRBJ1-1	NA	TRBV4-1
CASSRLTYQETQYF	TGTGCCAGCAGTCGTCTGACGTACCAAGAGACCCAGTACTTC	few	TRBJ2-5	NA	TRBV28
CASSLAWNSPLHF	TGTGCCAGCAGCTTAGCGTGGAATTCACCCCTCCACTTT	many	TRBJ1-6	NA	TRBV7-6
CATSGAASTDTQYF	TGTGCCACCAGTGGGGCAGCTAGCACAGATACGCAGTATTTT	many	TRBJ2-3	NA	TRBV24-1
CASSWDSRETQYF	TGTGCCAGCAGCTGGGACTCACGGGAGACCCAGTACTTC	many	TRBJ2-5	NA	TRBV11-2
CALIPKREGPGGELFF	TGTGCCCTCATTCCTAAGCGGGAGGGCCCCGGGGGGGAGCTGTTTTTT	NA	TRBJ2-2	TRBD2	TRBV12-5
CASSLGLVSYNEQFF	TGTGCCAGCAGCTTAGGGCTGGTATCCTACAATGAGCAGTTCTTC	NA	TRBJ2-1	NA	TRBV7-9
CASRGGGRGTDTQYF	TGTGCCAGCAGGGGGGGAGGCAGGGGCACAGATACGCAGTATTTT	NA	TRBJ2-3	NA	TRBV28
CASSFSAGDQETQYF	TGCGCCAGCAGCTTCTCCGCGGGGGATCAAGAGACCCAGTACTTC	many	TRBJ2-5	TRBD2	TRBV5-1
CATSDSALGNQETQYF	TGTGCCACCAGTGATTCGGCTTTGGGGAACCAAGAGACCCAGTACTTC	NA	TRBJ2-5	NA	TRBV24-1